What follows are 21 T cell receptor beta chains derived from one specimen sequenced in a study of blood T cells in healthy people across ages. A second about 7 to 11 cycle PCR used barcoded and J-beta primers. A single record per CDR3 protein comes from TCRdb applying MiXCR to the 5' RACE reads. Of around 780,000 distinct CDR3 sequences detected, around 24% appear once; the ten largest clones hold roughly 3.1%. The data also belong to a second study, concerning T cells of mothers and their children.

Sequences were obtained from blood. The source of these receptors is a boy between 10 and 17 years old in good health.

The chain is built from TRBV6-5 and TRBJ2-5, with 8 bases matching TRBD2. Germline V CDR1 and CDR2: MNHEY, SVGAGI. V lost 0 bases, J lost 5 bases, and 14 bases stayed unmatched. The CDR3 is 18 residues long. This CDR3 reads CASSYSTSGGTGRETQYF. DNA of the CDR3: TGTGCCAGCAGTTACTCGACGAGCGGGGGAACCGGGAGGGAGACCCAGTACTTC.

This clonotype was recorded a few times. The chain links TRBV12-3 or TRBV12-4 to TRBJ2-1, with D unresolved. Trimming cost V 3 bases and J 12 bases, with 27 bases left between them. This CDR3 has 17 residues. The CDR3: CASSFNTAGITTMTQFF. The CDR3 DNA reads as TGTGCCAGCAGTTTCAATACAGCAGGTATTACTACAATGACGCAGTTCTTC.

This chain links TRBV5-4 with TRBJ1-6; TRBD1 is a possible D gene (5 bases). The CDR3 is 12 residues long. V dropped 5 bases and J dropped 14 bases, with 14 bases sitting between them. Germline-derived CDR1 and CDR2 are SGHNT and YYREEE (reference sequence). The CDR3 nucleotides read TGTGCCAGCAGTTCGGGACTGCCAACCCTCCACTTT. Amino acids: CASSSGLPTLHF. Together with reference TRBV5-4 and TRBJ1-6, the CDR3 gives the full variable domain: ETGVTQSPTHLIKTRGQQVTLRCSSQSGHNTVSWYQQALGQGPQFIFQYYREEENGRGNFPPRFSGLQFPNYSSELNVNALELDDSALYLCASSSGLPTLHFGNGTRLTVT.

V gene TRBV7-2 combines with J gene TRBJ2-2, with 8 bases identical to TRBD1. CDR1 is SGHTA, CDR2 FQGNSA, per germline. Trimming at V came to 5 bases and at J to 3 bases, leaving 8 bases not matched to a gene. There are 16 residues in the CDR3. This CDR3 reads CASSRFRGRDTGELFF. CDR3 bases: TGTGCCAGCAGCCGGTTCAGGGGGCGCGACACCGGGGAGCTGTTTTTT.

In this sample, this clonotype turned up a few times. CDR3 in amino acids: CSAQLRGPAGNTIYF. CDR3 bases: TGCAGTGCTCAACTAAGGGGGCCGGCTGGAAACACCATATATTTT. The rearrangement joins TRBV20-1 to TRBJ1-3, with TRBD1 matching 7 bases. The CDR3 extends over 15 amino acids. V shed 5 bases, J shed 2 bases, and the junction held 9 bases outside the gene matches. Germline V gene sequence: CDR1 DFQATT, CDR2 SNEGSKA (reference sequence).

The chain is built from TRBV7-6 and TRBJ2-7; 7 bases match TRBD2. Near its end, the DNA agrees better with TRBJ2-5, so the J call may be wrong. Germline-derived CDR1 and CDR2 are SGHVS and FNYEAQ. The CDR3 runs to 18 residues. The CDR3 DNA is TGTGCCAGCAGCTTAAACGGGCCGGGGGGACCGTACCAAGAGACCCAGTACTTC. Its protein is CASSLNGPGGPYQETQYF.

The chain carries TRBV20-1 and TRBJ2-3; the D gene is possibly TRBD1 (5 bases). The CDR3 is 15 amino acids. The V and J ends lost 1 base and 0 bases respectively, with 11 bases between them. Germline V lookup: CDR1 DFQATT, CDR2 SNEGSKA (reference sequence). This CDR3 is CSARATGASTDTQYF. Written as DNA, the CDR3 is TGCAGTGCTAGAGCTACAGGAGCCAGCACAGATACGCAGTATTTT.

This clonotype was observed a handful of times. The chain links TRBV29-1 to TRBJ2-7; possibly TRBD2 for D (7 bases). This CDR3 has 15 amino acids. CDR1 and CDR2 (germline): SQVTM, ANQGSEA. With 5 bases removed from V and 0 bases from J, the gap between germline ends came to 17 bases. Written as DNA, the CDR3 is TGCAGCGTTCACAGTCGGGCGGGGGCCTCCTACGAGCAGTACTTC. Amino acid sequence: CSVHSRAGASYEQYF.

The V gene is TRBV20-1, the J gene TRBJ1-4, with TRBD1 matching over 8 bases. With V trimmed by 5 bases and J by 7 bases, 15 bases remained unmatched. This CDR3 has 16 amino acids. The germline V gene has CDR1 DFQATT and CDR2 SNEGSKA (reference sequence). The CDR3 coding sequence is TGCAGTGCTCTTGGGCCCAGGACAGGGATCGGTGAAAAACTGTTTTTT. Its protein product is CSALGPRTGIGEKLFF.

Regarding this clonotype: Sequence at one end of the junction differs from germline and may be a read error. The gene calls are TRBV30 and TRBJ2-5, with a possible D match to TRBD2 (5 bases). Looked up from germline, CDR1 is GTSNPN and CDR2 is SVGIG (reference sequence). This CDR3 is built from 13 residues. CDR3 in DNA: TGTGCCTGGAGTTCCGGACTGCAAGAGACCCAGTGCTTC. Translating gives CAWSSGLQETQCF.

This sequence joins TRBV4-1 and TRBJ2-7; TRBD1 aligns across 11 bases. CDR3 size: 14 residues. Germline CDR1 is MGHRA and CDR2 is YSYEKL. J lost 6 bases, V lost 5 bases, and 6 bases had no gene match. For the CDR3, the DNA is TGCGCCAGCAGCAAAAGGGACAGGGGGGGCGAGCAGTACTTC. It translates to CASSKRDRGGEQYF.

V usage is TRBV6-1 and J usage is TRBJ2-7; 7 bases line up with TRBD2. Germline-derived CDR1 and CDR2 are MNHNS and SASEGT. The CDR3 consists of 14 residues. V was pared by 7 bases and J by 2 bases, with 8 bases of the junction left unmatched. CDR3: CASNKAGPAYEQYF. The DNA of the CDR3 is TGTGCCAGCAACAAAGCGGGGCCCGCCTACGAGCAGTACTTC.

The J gene is TRBJ2-2, the V gene TRBV3-1; D remains unclear. CDR1 is LGHDT and CDR2 is YNNKEL in the germline V gene (reference sequence). Trimming shortened V by 4 bases and J by 8 bases, and 14 bases separated the two germline ends. This CDR3 is 14 amino acids long. CDR3 sequence (DNA): TGTGCCAGCAGCCGTTCTCCCCAACGAGGGGAGCTGTTTTTT. Translated: CASSRSPQRGELFF.

The chain combines TRBV18 with TRBJ1-1, with no clear D. The length of the CDR3 is 12 residues. Germline CDR1 is KGHSH and CDR2 is LQKENI. V was shortened by 4 bases and J by 6 bases, with 9 bases between the two germline ends. The CDR3 protein is CASSRRAPEAFF. Written as DNA, the CDR3 is TGTGCCAGCTCACGGAGGGCCCCTGAAGCTTTCTTT.

V usage is TRBV5-1 and J usage is TRBJ1-1; possible D gene TRBD1, 6 bases. V shed 6 bases and J shed 0 bases, with 21 bases lying between them. This CDR3 has 17 residues. Germline values: CDR1 SGHRS, CDR2 YFSETQ. The CDR3 DNA is TGCGCCAGCATCCCTTCTCCTTGGACAGCTATGAACACTGAAGCTTTCTTT. It encodes CASIPSPWTAMNTEAFF. Drawing the rest from reference TRBV5-1 and TRBJ1-1, the complete variable domain is KAGVTQTPRYLIKTRGQQVTLSCSPISGHRSVSWYQQTPGQGLQFLFEYFSETQRNKGNFPGRFSGRQFSNSRSEMNVSTLELGDSALYLCASIPSPWTAMNTEAFFGQGTRLTVV.

A few counts support this clonotype. The gene calls are TRBV5-1 and TRBJ2-2, with 10 bases identical to TRBD2. The CDR3 spans 18 residues. V trimming: 4 bases; J trimming: 0 bases; junction bases outside the gene matches: 9. Looked up from germline, CDR1 is SGHRS and CDR2 is YFSETQ. Here the CDR3 DNA reads TGCGCCAGCAGCGGCGGGCTAGCGGGGGCAGCGAACACCGGGGAGCTGTTTTTT. The encoded protein is CASSGGLAGAANTGELFF. The variable domain in full, with the rest retrieved from reference TRBV5-1 and TRBJ2-2, is KAGVTQTPRYLIKTRGQQVTLSCSPISGHRSVSWYQQTPGQGLQFLFEYFSETQRNKGNFPGRFSGRQFSNSRSEMNVSTLELGDSALYLCASSGGLAGAANTGELFFGEGSRLTVL.

This clonotype was counted ten times or more. J is TRBJ1-4 and V is TRBV3-1; D remains unclear. The CDR3 runs to 12 residues. The V end was cut by 3 bases, the J end by 8 bases, with 7 bases between. Germline CDR1 reads LGHDT; CDR2 reads YNNKEL (reference sequence). Here the CDR3 DNA reads TGTGCCAGCAGCCAGGGTCGGGAAAAACTGTTTTTT. This sequence encodes CASSQGREKLFF.

This clonotype has a handful of counts. V gene TRBV5-5 combines with J gene TRBJ2-5; the match to TRBD1 covers 8 bases. This CDR3 contains 14 residues. J gave up 4 bases and V 3 bases, and 5 bases lay outside the gene matches. Germline CDR1 is SGHKS and CDR2 is YYEKEE (reference sequence). CDR3 protein: CASSWGTGGETQYF. The DNA for the CDR3 is TGTGCCAGCAGCTGGGGGACAGGAGGAGAGACCCAGTACTTC.

The CDR3 reads CASSLNQPGAGTDTQYF. As DNA, the CDR3 is TGTGCCAGCAGTCTTAACCAACCAGGGGCCGGCACAGATACGCAGTATTTT. The chain combines TRBV6-5 with TRBJ2-3, with D maybe TRBD1 (6 bases). This CDR3 is built from 17 residues. The V end lost 5 bases, the J end lost 1 base, and 19 bases lay between the germline ends. CDR1 and CDR2 (germline): MNHEY, SVGAGI.

This rearrangement joins TRBV7-3 to TRBJ2-3; tentatively, D is TRBD2 (6 bases). The V end was cut by 3 bases, the J end by 0 bases, with 13 bases between. CDR1 and CDR2 (germline): SGHTA, FQGTGA. The CDR3 contains 16 residues. CDR3 DNA: TGTGCCAGCAGCTTGGGACCCGGAGGGAGCACAGATACGCAGTATTTT. This codes for CASSLGPGGSTDTQYF.

This clonotype was seen a handful of times. The V gene is TRBV29-1, the J gene TRBJ2-7; possible D gene TRBD2, 6 bases. The CDR3 sequence is 13 residues long. V lost 6 bases and J lost 2, with 14 bases in between. The germline V gene has CDR1 SQVTM and CDR2 ANQGSEA. This chain's CDR3 is CSVIGGNAYEQYF. CDR3 sequence (DNA): TGCAGCGTGATAGGAGGGAACGCCTACGAGCAGTACTTC.